The T cell receptor beta chain described here comes from a study of T cell repertoires in cytomegalovirus infection. Study in general: Through public TCR beta signatures, both CMV infection and matching HLA type were indicated. Study results and limitations: Adding up the frequency of public TCR beta families identified people who carried CMV plus the relevant HLA. CMV-specific TCR beta clonotypes restricted by HLA-C were the ones dominating the ex vivo response.

TCRdb reprocessed the reads via MiXCR and lists one record per CDR3 protein. The table shows about 530,000 distinct CDR3 sequences, with 26% occurring only once. This clonotype came up a few times. Its antigen is as yet unknown. CDR1 is LNHDA, CDR2 SQIVND, per germline (reference sequence). There are 13 residues in the CDR3. V was clipped by 0 bases and J by 7 bases, with 7 bases between them. The sequenced sample was PBMCs. The origin of this receptor is a human donor in good health (CMV status not recorded). Some clones in this sample may be carry-over from other donors' samples. This rearrangement joins TRBV19 to TRBJ1-5; D is uncertain. The CDR3 is CASSIDTWQPQHF. CDR3 nucleotides: TGTGCCAGTAGTATAGATACGTGGCAGCCCCAGCATTTT.